A single T cell receptor (beta chain) is shown here with its context. The antigen it recognizes is unknown. Base-call qualities are not available, and no considerably larger clone is one nucleotide away. This specimen belongs to a study of CD8 T cells in Susac syndrome (dated by TCRdb to the late 2010s). Turning to the overall study: Among the Susac syndrome patients who were sequenced, clinically active disease was present in about 6 and clinical remission was observed in under ten. At blood withdrawal, Susac syndrome patients were therapy-naive, treated with corticosteroids (with IVIg additionally given to some), or treated with IVIg alone. Repertoire sequencing was used to test whether CD8+ T cell activation and differentiation in Susac syndrome was antigen driven.

Beyond this particular receptor, the publication reports: In patients with Susac syndrome, the CD4+ T cell repertoire showed no detectable clonal expansion. The number of individuals in the TCR sequencing and HLA analysis was acknowledged as relatively small.

Peripheral blood CD8+ and CD4+ T cells from healthy donors, Susac syndrome patients and multiple sclerosis patients were profiled using high-throughput TCR beta sequencing. The Susac syndrome patients fulfilled recently defined diagnostic criteria for either definite or probable disease. Bulk CD8+ and CD4+ T cells were purified by magnetic negative isolation, while CD8+ TEMRA cells were enriched using FACS. Blood was collected in EDTA tubes and processed within 24 hours, with PBMCs isolated through density gradient centrifugation. PBMCs destined for TCR sequencing were cryopreserved in liquid nitrogen and later thawed in a 37 °C water bath. A purity of at least 90% was achieved for sorted or isolated CD4+, CD8+ and CD8+ TEMRA cells. RNA was extracted using the RNeasy kit, and about 0.45 to 1 ug of the RNA was reverse transcribed with random hexamers. The immunoSEQ multiplex PCR assay, which covers 54 Vbeta and 13 Jbeta segments, was used to amplify TCR beta CDR3 regions. To correct PCR amplification bias, a synthetic template baseline was used for both primer optimization and computational correction. As for the original processing: Reads were annotated to V, D and J genes according to IMGT and were analyzed with immunoSEQ Analyzer, with only productive sequences retained. To calculate clonality, Shannon entropy was normalized by log2 of the number of productive unique sequences and then subtracted from one. Public and private clones were assessed among the 100 most prevalent clones of each patient and control. Susac-specific clones were defined as absent from healthy and MS cohorts, over a thousand published viral clones and other ImmuneACCESS disease sequences. Starting from the raw public reads, TCRdb applied fastp trimming at Q25, assembled clones with MiXCR and retained in-frame beta chains. Entries are consolidated by CDR3 protein sequence, retaining the most common genes and DNA. Clone size and V and J calls follow TCRdb, not the original study. This sample holds about 150,000 distinct CDR3 sequences; nearly 97% were observed only once. Approximately 0.08% of the sample goes to the ten largest clones.

The CDR3 goes from the cysteine to the phenylalanine over 13 residues. Only the CDR3 portion is preserved as DNA: 39 bases, with reading frame beginning at the first base. Trimming at the junction amounts to 2 bases on V and 4 bases on J, and the germline ends lie 8 bases apart. Looking up the germline V gene yields CDR1 KGHSH and CDR2 LQKENI. Sequencing was carried out using CD4+ T cells from PBMCs. This TCR derives from a human donor with Susac syndrome. The rearranged chain carries TRBV18 and TRBJ2-5; TRBD2 is possibly the D segment (5 matching bases). The CDR3 reads as follows: CASSPTGRETQYF. The DNA sequence is TGTGCCAGCTCACCAACGGGGAGAGAGACCCAGTACTTC.